In its sample, the clone carrying this TCR beta chain was seen a few times. The target antigen is unknown. The sample belongs to a study of T-cell memory formation after mild COVID-19. Study at large: TCR clusters were largely donor specific.

MiXCR, run by TCRdb on the 5' RACE reads, gives a single entry per CDR3 protein. The sample holds about 310,000 distinct CDR3 sequences; 19% are singletons and the top ten take roughly 20%. Study results and caveats: The authors left the SARS-CoV-2 specificity of second-wave clones peaking on day 37 unconfirmed. Clones shrinking from day 15 to 85 showed even CD4/CD8 mixes; later expanders tilted CD4+. Contracting CD4+ clones sat mainly in CM and EM; CD8+ in EMRA.

Trimming removed 6 bases at V and 8 bases at J, with 10 bases between. The CDR3 has 11 residues. The sequence was obtained from a man aged 18 to 35 who had mild COVID-19 (a few samples of this study predate the infection). Cell type and time point are not known. The chain uses TRBV12-3 or TRBV12-4 and TRBJ1-2; a possible D gene is TRBD1 (5 bases). Sequencing was carried out using PBMCs or a T cell subset sorted from them (not recorded which). The CDR3 loop reads CASRSGLGYTF. The DNA for the CDR3 is TGTGCCAGCAGATCGGGGCTAGGCTACACCTTC.